This T cell receptor (beta chain) appears in the sequencing data of a study of T cells in Graves' hyperthyroidism and ophthalmopathy. The CDR3 is 16 residues long. The V and J ends lost 1 base and 0 bases respectively, with 12 bases between them. From germline, CDR1 is KGHSH and CDR2 LQKENI. This clonotype was counted between two and nine times. Amplification of TCR beta CDR3 regions used RNA as the template. TCR CDR3 regions were first amplified by RT-PCR with HTBI primers. TCRdb fed the multiplex PCR reads into MiXCR, producing one record per CDR3 protein. The table shows a few hundred thousand distinct CDR3 sequences, with approximately 14% occurring only once.

The receptor comes from a woman aged 18 to 35 with Graves' hyperthyroidism. Sequencing input: blood. The chain couples TRBV18 to TRBJ1-1; D unresolved. The CDR3 region has the DNA TGTGCCAGCTCACCACGTTATGACTTCTTGAACACTGAAGCTTTCTTT. It translates to CASSPRYDFLNTEAFF.